The 25 T cell receptor beta chains below were found in one sample sequenced in a study of cytomegalovirus exposure and HLA in healthy donors. Primers: 60 Vbeta forward and 13 Jbeta reverse. Data came from immunoSEQ multiplex PCR; TCRdb stores just in-frame clones and leaves some out. The table lists roughly 140,000 clones, about a tenth of them singletons. The sample comprised PBMCs. The receptor source for this set is a male donor in good health and CMV-seronegative.

This clone has only a few counts. V usage is TRBV27 and J usage is TRBJ2-7, with TRBD2 matching 7 bases. CDR1 is MNHEY and CDR2 is SMNVEV in the germline V gene (reference sequence). CDR3 length equals 15 residues. Trimming took 8 bases from V and 2 from J; bases not matched to a gene: 12. The chain's CDR3 is CASGHRLAETYEQYF. In DNA form, the CDR3 reads TGTGCCAGCGGCCACAGACTAGCTGAGACCTACGAGCAGTACTTC.

This clone has more than one count but fewer than ten. Other DNA sequences in the same sample also yield this CDR3. The chain recombines TRBV11-2 with TRBJ2-7; 9 bases map to TRBD1. Germline trimming cut 3 bases from V and 4 bases from J; bases unmatched to any gene: 4. CDR3 size: 14 residues. The germline CDR1 and CDR2 sequences are SGHAT and FQNNGV. The CDR3 here is CASSFGTGSYEQYF. The CDR3, as DNA: TGTGCCAGCAGCTTTGGGACAGGGAGTTACGAGCAGTACTTC.

The sample holds a few counts of this clone. The rearrangement links TRBV9 to TRBJ1-2, with D tentatively TRBD1 (6 bases). Trimming removed 3 bases at V and 1 base at J, with 13 bases between. Germline V gene data show CDR1 as SGDLS and CDR2 as YYNGEE. The CDR3 sequence is 15 residues long. As DNA, the CDR3 is TGTGCCAGCAGCGGACTACAGGGAGTTAACTATGGCTACACCTTC. Translated: CASSGLQGVNYGYTF. The full variable domain, completed using reference TRBV9 and TRBJ1-2, is DSGVTQTPKHLITATGQRVTLRCSPRSGDLSVYWYQQSLDQGLQFLIQYYNGEERAKGNILERFSAQQFPDLHSELNLSSLELGDSALYFCASSGLQGVNYGYTFGSGTRLTVV.

This clone was counted only a few times. The chain uses TRBV11-2 and TRBJ2-2, with TRBD2 matching over 8 bases. The CDR3 runs 15 residues. V shed 6 bases, J shed 6 bases, and the junction held 9 bases outside the gene matches. Per germline, CDR1 SGHAT and CDR2 FQNNGV. The CDR3 nucleotides are TGTGCCAGCAGGGAGCCGGGACTAGTTCCCGGGGAGCTGTTTTTT. It encodes CASREPGLVPGELFF.

The J gene is TRBJ1-1, the V gene TRBV10-3; 7 bases line up with TRBD1. The trim removed 6 bases at V and 7 bases at J, leaving 8 bases unmatched. Looked up from germline, CDR1 is ENHRY and CDR2 is SYGVKD. The CDR3 extends over 13 amino acids. In DNA form, the CDR3 reads TGTGCCATCAGGCCGGGACAGACTTATGAAGCTTTCTTT. This translates into CAIRPGQTYEAFF.

V and J are TRBV28 and TRBJ2-3; D might be TRBD1 (5 bases). Trimming removed 7 bases at V and 0 bases at J, with 23 bases between. Germline CDR1 is MDHEN and CDR2 is SYDVKM. CDR3 length: 18 residues. The CDR3 bases are TGTGCCAGCAACCCCTTTTGGGCGGCGGACACTAGCACAGATACGCAGTATTTT. It is translated as CASNPFWAADTSTDTQYF.

The chain combines TRBV5-4 with TRBJ2-7, with 11 bases aligning to TRBD2. The CDR3 sequence is 14 residues long. V was pared by 5 bases and J by 7 bases, with 8 bases of the junction left unmatched. Germline CDR1 reads SGHNT; CDR2 reads YYREEE (reference sequence). CDR3 protein: CASRNLAGGKEQYF. CDR3 sequence (DNA): TGTGCCAGCAGAAACCTAGCGGGAGGTAAAGAGCAGTACTTC. The full variable domain, its missing parts supplied by reference TRBV5-4 and TRBJ2-7, is ETGVTQSPTHLIKTRGQQVTLRCSSQSGHNTVSWYQQALGQGPQFIFQYYREEENGRGNFPPRFSGLQFPNYSSELNVNALELDDSALYLCASRNLAGGKEQYFGPGTRLTVT.

This clone was seen only a few times. This chain uses TRBV4-3 with TRBJ1-5; possibly TRBD1 for D (6 bases). Per the germline V gene, CDR1 is LGHNA and CDR2 is YSLEER. Deletions cut 0 bases from V and 6 bases from J, with 15 bases between. The CDR3 extends over 16 amino acids. CDR3 nucleotides: TGCGCCAGCAGCCAAGATCGGGGGGGGCAAGGTCAGCCCCAGCATTTT. Translating gives CASSQDRGGQGQPQHF.

J is TRBJ2-5 and V is TRBV28, with TRBD2 as a possible D gene (6 bases). The germline CDR1 and CDR2 sequences are MDHEN and SYDVKM. V was shortened by 1 base and J by 5 bases, with 14 bases between the two germline ends. The CDR3 is 15 amino acids. CDR3 DNA sequence: TGTGCCAGCAGTTTATACCAACTAGGAGGGGAGACCCAGTACTTC. Its protein product is CASSLYQLGGETQYF.

This chain links TRBV27 with TRBJ1-6, with D possibly matching TRBD1 (5 bases). Deletions cut 3 bases from V and 7 bases from J, with 10 bases between. Germline V gives CDR1 MNHEY, CDR2 SMNVEV (reference sequence). The CDR3 is 14 amino acids. The CDR3 region is CASSFGRENSPLHF. The CDR3, as DNA: TGTGCCAGCAGTTTCGGCAGGGAAAATTCACCCCTCCACTTT.

A few counts support this clone. J is TRBJ1-3 and V is TRBV5-1; D uncertain. V lost 5 bases and J 0 bases, leaving 15 bases between the germline ends. Looked up from germline, CDR1 is SGHRS and CDR2 is YFSETQ. CDR3 size: 16 residues. CDR3 sequence reads: CASRHGGTYSGNTIYF. DNA for the CDR3: TGCGCCAGCAGGCATGGCGGCACCTACTCTGGAAACACCATATATTTT.

This clone was detected a few times. The genes are TRBV7-2 and TRBJ1-2, with D possibly matching TRBD1 (6 bases). CDR3 length: 14 amino acids. Trimming pared 5 bases from V and 3 bases from J, leaving 13 bases between. Germline CDR1 is SGHTA and CDR2 is FQGNSA. The CDR3 DNA sequence: TGTGCCAGCAGCATCTACAGGGACGACTATGGCTACACCTTC. The encoded protein is CASSIYRDDYGYTF.

This clone was found a few times. This chain links TRBV7-2 with TRBJ2-2, with D perhaps TRBD2 (6 bases). CDR3 size: 16 residues. V was clipped by 3 bases and J by 4 bases, with 15 bases between them. Germline V gene data show CDR1 as SGHTA and CDR2 as FQGNSA. The CDR3 DNA sequence: TGTGCCAGCAGCTTGACCGGGAGTTCAACCACCGGGGAGCTGTTTTTT. Amino acid sequence: CASSLTGSSTTGELFF. The variable domain in full, completed from reference TRBV7-2 and TRBJ2-2, reads GAGVSQSPSNKVTEKGKDVELRCDPISGHTALYWYRQSLGQGLEFLIYFQGNSAPDKSGLPSDRFSAERTGGSVSTLTIQRTQQEDSAVYLCASSLTGSSTTGELFFGEGSRLTVL.

This chain links TRBV27 with TRBJ2-7; possible D gene TRBD2, 5 bases. V shed 5 bases and J shed 1 base, with 9 bases lying between them. CDR1 MNHEY and CDR2 SMNVEV come from the germline V gene (reference sequence). CDR3 length equals 13 residues. CDR3 DNA: TGTGCCAGCAGTCTAAGCGGTTCCTACGAGCAGTACTTC. The encoded protein is CASSLSGSYEQYF.

The chain is built from TRBV9 and TRBJ2-7; 8 bases are shared with TRBD1. CDR1 SGDLS and CDR2 YYNGEE come from the germline V gene. This CDR3 is 14 amino acids long. Unmatched junction bases numbered 8, after V lost 3 bases and J lost 6 bases. The CDR3 nucleotides read TGTGCCAGCAGCGCCGACGGACAGGGTAGCGAGCAGTACTTC. It yields the protein CASSADGQGSEQYF. Filled out from reference TRBV9 and TRBJ2-7, the complete variable domain reads DSGVTQTPKHLITATGQRVTLRCSPRSGDLSVYWYQQSLDQGLQFLIQYYNGEERAKGNILERFSAQQFPDLHSELNLSSLELGDSALYFCASSADGQGSEQYFGPGTRLTVT.

This clone was detected a few times. The rearrangement uses TRBV27 and TRBJ2-1; 10 positions agree with TRBD1. The ends lost 5 bases at V and 8 bases at J; junction bases unmatched: 6. Germline V lookup: CDR1 MNHEY, CDR2 SMNVEV (reference sequence). The length of the CDR3 is 14 residues. This chain's CDR3 is CASSRGQGRDEQFF. The CDR3 bases are TGTGCCAGCAGTCGGGGACAGGGGCGGGATGAGCAGTTCTTC.

The table lists this clone with a few counts. The chain recombines TRBV12-2 with TRBJ1-2; the table's D call TRBD1 went unverified against the DNA. TRBV12-2 is classified as a pseudogene. This CDR3 is 14 amino acids long. CDR3 protein: CASRFDRGPYGYTF. The CDR3 DNA sequence: TGTGCAAGTCGCTTCGACAGGGGGCCGTATGGCTACACCTTC.

The chain is built from TRBV7-8 and TRBJ2-7; D may be TRBD1 (6 bases). V was cut by 4 bases and J by 5 bases, with 21 bases left in between. The CDR3 is 16 amino acids. Germline-derived CDR1 and CDR2 are SGHVS and FQNEAQ. The CDR3 here is CASSSRTAALRDEQYF. The CDR3 DNA sequence: TGTGCCAGCAGCTCCCGGACAGCAGCCTTAAGAGACGAGCAGTACTTC.

The chain is built from TRBV29-1 and TRBJ2-1, with 7 positions matching TRBD2. V gave up 2 bases and J gave up 4 bases; unmatched junction bases: 8. In germline, CDR1 is SQVTM, CDR2 ANQGSEA. The CDR3 extends over 15 amino acids. The CDR3 loop is CSVEPIGSGYNEQFF. In DNA form, the CDR3 reads TGCAGCGTTGAACCCATCGGTAGCGGGTACAATGAGCAGTTCTTC.

This clone was counted only a few times. The chain couples TRBV25-1 to TRBJ2-3, with D tentatively TRBD1 (5 bases). CDR1 is MGHDK and CDR2 is SYGVNS in the germline V gene. The CDR3 is 11 residues long. The V gene lost 6 bases and the J gene lost 6 bases, with 7 bases spanning the gap. CDR3 protein: CASRKGDTQYF. The DNA for the CDR3 is TGTGCCAGCAGAAAGGGGGATACGCAGTATTTT. The whole variable domain, filled in from reference TRBV25-1 and TRBJ2-3, reads EADIYQTPRYLVIGTGKKITLECSQTMGHDKMYWYQQDPGMELHLIHYSYGVNSTEKGDLSSESTVSRIRTEHFPLTLESARPSHTSQYLCASRKGDTQYFGPGTRLTVL.

This clone was counted a few times. J is TRBJ2-7 and V is TRBV5-4; no firm D call. The length of the CDR3 is 14 residues. Germline assignment: CDR1 SGHNT and CDR2 YYREEE (reference sequence). Trimming removed 1 base from V and 3 bases from J, with 11 bases in between. The CDR3 sequence: CASSLMGSNYEQYF. The CDR3 nucleotides are TGTGCCAGCAGCTTGATGGGCAGCAACTACGAGCAGTACTTC.

The J gene is TRBJ1-2, the V gene TRBV18, with D unresolved. Deletions cut 0 bases from V and 6 bases from J, with 5 bases between. CDR3 length equals 12 residues. CDR1 KGHSH and CDR2 LQKENI come from the germline V gene. In nucleotides, the CDR3 is TGTGCCAGCTCACCACCGAGAGATGGCTACACCTTC. Translated, it gives CASSPPRDGYTF.

The chain joins TRBV25-1 to TRBJ2-7, with a possible D match to TRBD2 (6 bases). The CDR3 contains 12 residues. The V gene lost 6 bases and the J gene lost 6 bases, with 12 bases spanning the gap. Germline CDR1 is MGHDK and CDR2 is SYGVNS. For the CDR3, the DNA is TGTGCCAGCAGGCGGGACGTCGGCGAGCAGTACTTC. It yields the protein CASRRDVGEQYF.

This sequence joins TRBV13 and TRBJ2-5; tentative D call: TRBD2 (6 bases). The last part of the DNA fits TRBJ2-7 better; the J call may be wrong. Germline V gives CDR1 PRHDT, CDR2 FYEKMQ (reference sequence). This CDR3 has 16 amino acids. The CDR3: CASSLGFAGRGYEQYF. CDR3 sequence (DNA): TGTGCCAGCAGCTTAGGGTTCGCGGGACGGGGCTACGAGCAGTACTTC.

The chain is built from TRBV28 and TRBJ1-3; D is unresolved. Between the trimmed V and J ends, which lost 3 bases and 0 bases, there was a span of 6 bases. Germline V lookup: CDR1 MDHEN, CDR2 SYDVKM. This CDR3 region has 14 residues. CDR3 amino acids: CASSLESSGNTIYF. CDR3 DNA sequence: TGTGCCAGCAGTTTGGAGAGCTCTGGAAACACCATATATTTT.